A selection of T cell receptor beta chains follows, all from one sample in a study of blood T cell repertoires in COVID-19. Assay: immunoSEQ multiplex PCR; the TCRdb copy retains only in-frame clones and omits some. The sample gives 110,000 or so clones, over 80% of which show up once; more than 3.5% is in the top ten. Input material: peripheral blood. These receptor sequences come from a woman in her seventies with acute or convalescent COVID-19. Each CDR3 is given with its conserved first and last residue. The order of the fields is V gene, CDR3 protein.

TRBV5-6	CASSLRDSAPYEQYF
TRBV19	CASSTQGRGQPQHF
TRBV28	CASSWGTGTYNEQFF
TRBV30	CAWLGPRHPYEQYF
TRBV11-2	CASSLDLDTEAFF
TRBV12-3/TRBV12-4	CASSLGGNYGYTF
TRBV5-4	CAIQPAGGSHEQYF
TRBV19	CASRTTANTGELFF
TRBV5-1	CASSWGDSTNQPQHF
TRBV3-1/TRBV3-2	CASSQGDTGLAEAFF
TRBV18	CASSLSRQSDTEAFF
TRBV19	CASSTAGVGDTQYF
TRBV24-1	CATSDEAVDTQYF
TRBV5-1	CASSFNNSPKNIQYF
TRBV6-6	CASSRQKDRGRTGELFF
TRBV5-1	CASSKGQNTDTQYF
TRBV20-1	CSASRRRGDTDTQYF
TRBV5-1	CASGISGAGNTIYF
TRBV5-4	CASSLVGEKLFF
TRBV2	CASEGGTGAYRSEAFF
TRBV29-1	CSVVGTAYEQYF
TRBV7-8	CASSFGQGGLNTEAFF
TRBV2	CASSVSHETSAKNIQYF
TRBV5-4	CASSLQGAGQETQYF
TRBV27	CASSLTGRNTGELFF
TRBV30	CAWSATPRTGASGEQFF
TRBV4-1	CASSPTGEGGISSYNSPLHF